This TCR beta chain was retrieved from a study of regulatory T cells in long-lasting Graves disease. Sample time point: newly diagnosed GD, antithyroid drugs for less than 3 months. The authors made the TCR library using RNA they extracted from PBMCs. Trimming took off 8 bases at V and 7 bases at J, with 23 bases between the two ends. This CDR3 region has 15 residues. Germline V CDR1 and CDR2: MNHNS, SASEGT. At least ten counts were recorded for this clonotype. CDR3 regions were amplified by Arm-PCR using iRepertoire HTBI primers to build TCR beta libraries. TCRdb passed the multiplex PCR reads through MiXCR, listing each CDR3 protein once. The sample lists around 450,000 distinct CDR3 sequences; 15% to 20% were seen once. These data are also associated with another study on T cells in Graves' hyperthyroidism and ophthalmopathy.

This sequence was found in a man aged 40-49 years with Graves disease. V and J are TRBV6-1 and TRBJ1-2, with D maybe TRBD1 (5 bases). The starting material was peripheral blood mononuclear cells (PBMCs), obtained at new diagnosis, from a patient treated with antithyroid drugs. In nucleotides, the CDR3 is TGTGCCAGCGGGTCAGGGTACGGGATAACCGGTGGCTACACCTTC. This gives the protein CASGSGYGITGGYTF.